This T cell receptor beta chain emerged from a study of shared clonotypes between healthy human individuals. Study findings and constraints: With few donors, the genetic and exposure-history diversity represented was limited.

Positive CCR7 selection of CD45RO-negative cells yielded the naive CD8 cells, and terminally differentiated effector memory CD45RA+ cells were excluded. As concerns this clone: Its antigen is currently unknown.

The CDR3 loop spans 12 amino acids. The V gene lost 8 bases and the J gene lost 4 bases, with 11 bases spanning the gap. From germline, CDR1 is MNHNS and CDR2 SASEGT. Produced via immunoSEQ multiplex PCR; TCRdb's table is partial and in-frame only. This sample yields around 2.1 million clones, of which approximately 94% are seen a single time; about 1.5% belongs to the top ten. The chain is built from TRBV6-1 and TRBJ1-2, with a possible D match to TRBD1 (6 bases). The sequence came from a man aged 18 to 29 in good health. Some clones in this sample may be carry-over from other donors' samples. The sample was naive CD8+ T cells from PBMCs. CDR3 DNA: TGTGCCAGCTGGGACAACGGCTATGGCTACACCTTC. This translates into CASWDNGYGYTF.